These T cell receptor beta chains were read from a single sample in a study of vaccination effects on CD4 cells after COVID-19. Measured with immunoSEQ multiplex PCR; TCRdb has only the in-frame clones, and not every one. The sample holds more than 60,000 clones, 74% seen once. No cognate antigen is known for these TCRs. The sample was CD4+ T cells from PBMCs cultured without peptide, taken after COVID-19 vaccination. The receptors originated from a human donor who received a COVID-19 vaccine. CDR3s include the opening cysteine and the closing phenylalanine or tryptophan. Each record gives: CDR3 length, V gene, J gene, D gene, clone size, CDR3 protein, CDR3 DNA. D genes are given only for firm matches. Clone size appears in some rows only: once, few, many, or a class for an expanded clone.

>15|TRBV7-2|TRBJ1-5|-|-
CASSLVSAVNQPQHF
TGTGCCAGCAGCTTAGTCTCGGCGGTCAATCAGCCCCAGCATTTT
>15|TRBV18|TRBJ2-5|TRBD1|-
CASSPSTGYQETQYF
TGTGCCAGCTCACCATCGACAGGGTACCAAGAGACCCAGTACTTC
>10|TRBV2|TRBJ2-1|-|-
CASIGDEQFF
TGTGCCAGCATAGGAGATGAGCAGTTCTTC
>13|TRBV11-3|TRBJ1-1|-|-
CASSLEGDTEAFF
TGTGCCAGCAGCTTGGAGGGTGACACTGAAGCTTTCTTT
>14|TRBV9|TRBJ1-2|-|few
CASSVGSGFGGYTF
TGTGCCAGCAGCGTAGGGTCAGGTTTTGGCGGCTACACCTTC
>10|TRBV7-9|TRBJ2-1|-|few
CASSITEQFF
TGTGCCAGCTCTATTACTGAGCAGTTCTTC
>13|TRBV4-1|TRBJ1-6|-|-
CASSQGAGSPLHF
TGCGCCAGCAGCCAGGGGGCTGGATCACCCCTCCACTTT
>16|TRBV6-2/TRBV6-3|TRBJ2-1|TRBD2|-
CASSETGTSGGREQFF
TGTGCCAGCAGTGAGACCGGGACTAGCGGGGGGCGGGAGCAGTTCTTC
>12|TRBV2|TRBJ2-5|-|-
CASNVFQETQYF
TGTGCCAGCAATGTCTTCCAAGAGACCCAGTACTTC
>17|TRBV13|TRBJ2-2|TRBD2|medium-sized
CASSLRASGARGGELFF
TGTGCCAGCAGCCTTCGGGCTAGCGGGGCCCGGGGCGGGGAGCTGTTTTTT
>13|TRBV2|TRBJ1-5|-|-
CASGGLRDQPQHF
TGTGCCAGCGGTGGGTTGAGAGATCAGCCCCAGCATTTT
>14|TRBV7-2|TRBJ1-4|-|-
CASSSYGGHEKLFF
TGTGCCAGCAGCTCCTACGGGGGGCATGAAAAACTGTTTTTT
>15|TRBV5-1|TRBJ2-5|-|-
CASSSASSGVETQYF
TGCGCCAGCAGCTCAGCATCCTCCGGGGTAGAGACCCAGTACTTC
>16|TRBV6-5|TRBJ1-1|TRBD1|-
CASSSDWTGRYTEAFF
TGTGCCAGCAGTTCCGACTGGACAGGTCGGTACACTGAAGCTTTCTTT
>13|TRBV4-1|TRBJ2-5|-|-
CASSQASGETQYF
TGCGCCAGCAGCCAAGCCTCCGGGGAGACCCAGTACTTC
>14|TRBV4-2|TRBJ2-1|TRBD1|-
CASRKGQVDNEQFF
TGTGCCAGCAGGAAGGGACAGGTCGACAATGAGCAGTTCTTC
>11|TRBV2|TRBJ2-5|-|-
CASRDFETQYF
TGTGCCAGCAGGGATTTCGAGACCCAGTACTTC
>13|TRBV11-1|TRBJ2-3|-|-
CASSTGYRDTQYF
TGTGCCAGCAGCACAGGGTATCGGGATACGCAGTATTTT
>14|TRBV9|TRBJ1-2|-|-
CASSVAKGSNGYTF
TGTGCCAGCAGCGTAGCTAAAGGGTCGAATGGCTACACCTTC
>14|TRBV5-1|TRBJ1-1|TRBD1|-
CASSSGQVNTEAFF
TGCGCCAGCAGCTCGGGACAGGTGAACACTGAAGCTTTCTTT
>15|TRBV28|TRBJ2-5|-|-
CASRSGEGDWETQYF
TGTGCCAGCAGAAGTGGGGAGGGGGATTGGGAGACCCAGTACTTC
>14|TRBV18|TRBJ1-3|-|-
CASSGSISGNTIYF
TGTGCCAGCTCAGGGTCGATCTCTGGAAACACCATATATTTT
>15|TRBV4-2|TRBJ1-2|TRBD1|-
CASSQVLNRGNGYTF
TGTGCCAGCAGCCAAGTCCTTAACAGGGGCAATGGCTACACCTTC
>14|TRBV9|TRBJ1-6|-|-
CASSVRGSDSPLHF
TGTGCCAGCAGCGTACGGGGGTCCGATTCACCCCTCCACTTT
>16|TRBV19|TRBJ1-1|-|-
CASTGTLGGRRTEAFF
TGTGCCAGTACCGGAACCCTAGGCGGGCGCAGGACTGAAGCTTTCTTT
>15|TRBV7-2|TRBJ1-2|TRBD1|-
CASSLGAGGNVGYTF
TGTGCCAGCAGCTTAGGGGCAGGGGGAAATGTAGGCTACACCTTC
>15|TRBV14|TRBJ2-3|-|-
CASSQERGWTDTQYF
TGTGCCAGCAGCCAAGAGCGGGGATGGACAGATACGCAGTATTTT
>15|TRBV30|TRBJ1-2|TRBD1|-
CAWSAQGGRSYGYTF
TGTGCCTGGAGTGCACAGGGGGGTCGTAGCTATGGCTACACCTTC
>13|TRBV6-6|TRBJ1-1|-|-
CATGGQRNTEAFF
TGTGCCACCGGAGGACAGAGGAACACTGAAGCTTTCTTT
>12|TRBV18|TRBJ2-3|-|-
CASSPQTDTQYF
TGTGCCAGCTCACCACAGACAGATACGCAGTATTTT
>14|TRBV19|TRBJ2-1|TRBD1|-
CASRKDRGDNEQFF
TGTGCCAGTAGAAAAGACAGGGGGGACAATGAGCAGTTCTTC
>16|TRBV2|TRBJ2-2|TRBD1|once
CASTHGQGLNTGELFF
TGTGCCAGCACCCACGGACAGGGACTTAACACCGGGGAGCTGTTTTTT
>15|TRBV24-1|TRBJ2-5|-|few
CATSDRVLSGETQYF
TGTGCCACCAGTGACAGAGTTTTAAGCGGAGAGACCCAGTACTTC